This T cell receptor beta chain appears in the sequencing data of a study of shared clonotypes between healthy human individuals. At the level of the study: Those who served as donors were a couple of women and three men between the ages of 18 and 49. Each donor's CD8 memory used one plate, CD8 naive two, each CD4 subset three.

This clone was observed at least ten times. Its cognate antigen is unknown. The sample carries other DNA sequences with the same CDR3. Notes on the study in general: A few donors showed sharing of around 5% of naive CD4 clonotypes.

Germline V gene sequence: CDR1 MNHEY, CDR2 SVGAGI. The length of the CDR3 is 15 residues. J gave up 1 base and V 0 bases, and 2 bases lay outside the gene matches. The investigators split CD4+ cells into a CD45RA+ naive subset and a CD45RA-negative memory subset. TCRdb's table, derived via immunoSEQ multiplex PCR, lists solely in-frame clones and lacks some. Found here are about 980,000 clones, over 60% of them singletons; the top ten hold about 1.5%. The TCR was taken from a man aged 18 to 30 in good health. V and J are TRBV6-5 and TRBJ1-1; 7 nucleotides align to TRBD1. The sequenced sample consisted of memory CD4+ T cells sorted from blood. Subset reported: CD45RA-negative fraction. CDR3: CASSYSRTGNTEAFF. The CDR3 coding sequence is TGTGCCAGCAGTTACTCCCGGACAGGGAACACTGAAGCTTTCTTT.